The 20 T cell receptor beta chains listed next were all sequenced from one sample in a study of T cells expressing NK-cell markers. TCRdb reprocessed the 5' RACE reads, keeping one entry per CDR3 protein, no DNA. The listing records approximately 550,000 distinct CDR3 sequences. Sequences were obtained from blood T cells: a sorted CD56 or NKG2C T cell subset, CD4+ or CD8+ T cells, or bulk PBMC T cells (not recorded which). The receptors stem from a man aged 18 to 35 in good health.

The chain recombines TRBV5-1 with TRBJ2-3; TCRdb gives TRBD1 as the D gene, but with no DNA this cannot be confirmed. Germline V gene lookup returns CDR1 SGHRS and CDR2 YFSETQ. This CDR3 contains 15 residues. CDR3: CASIRGPGPTDTQYF.

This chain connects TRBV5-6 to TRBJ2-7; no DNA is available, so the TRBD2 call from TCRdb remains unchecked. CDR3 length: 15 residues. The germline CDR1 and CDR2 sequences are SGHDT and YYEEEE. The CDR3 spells CASSVSGSAEDEQYF.

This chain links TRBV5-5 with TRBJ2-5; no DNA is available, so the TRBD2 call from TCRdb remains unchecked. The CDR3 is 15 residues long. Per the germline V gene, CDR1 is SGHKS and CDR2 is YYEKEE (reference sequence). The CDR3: CASGDSGGRGETQYF.

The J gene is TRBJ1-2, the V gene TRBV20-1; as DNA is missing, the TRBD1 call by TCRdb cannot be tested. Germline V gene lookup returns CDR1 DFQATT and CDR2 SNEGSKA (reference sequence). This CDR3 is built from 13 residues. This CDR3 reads CSTSLGQNYGYTF.

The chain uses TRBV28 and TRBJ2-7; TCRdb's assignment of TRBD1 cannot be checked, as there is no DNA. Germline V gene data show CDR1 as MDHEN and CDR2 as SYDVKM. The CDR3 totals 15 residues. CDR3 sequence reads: CASSRPDGGSYEQYF.

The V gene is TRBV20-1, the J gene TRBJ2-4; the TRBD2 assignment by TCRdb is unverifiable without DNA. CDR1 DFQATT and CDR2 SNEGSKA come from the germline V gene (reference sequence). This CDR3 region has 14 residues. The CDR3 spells CSAALGTSGNIQYF.

CDR3 in amino acids: CASSPRLSHNEQFF. The rearrangement joins TRBV7-9 to TRBJ2-1. CDR1 SEHNR and CDR2 FQNEAQ come from the germline V gene (reference sequence). This CDR3 spans 14 amino acids. The full variable domain, rest sourced from reference TRBV7-9 and TRBJ2-1, is DTGVSQNPRHKITKRGQNVTFRCDPISEHNRLYWYRQTLGQGPEFLTYFQNEAQLEKSRLLSDRFSAERPKGSFSTLEIQRTEQGDSAMYLCASSPRLSHNEQFFGPGTRLTVL.

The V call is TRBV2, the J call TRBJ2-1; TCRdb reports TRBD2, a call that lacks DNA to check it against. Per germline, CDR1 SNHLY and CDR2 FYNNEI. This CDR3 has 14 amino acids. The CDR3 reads CASSIGLGYNEQFF.

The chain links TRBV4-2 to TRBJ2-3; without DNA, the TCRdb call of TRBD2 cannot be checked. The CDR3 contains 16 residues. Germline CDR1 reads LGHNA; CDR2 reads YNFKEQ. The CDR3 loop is CASSQDASGSTDTQYF.

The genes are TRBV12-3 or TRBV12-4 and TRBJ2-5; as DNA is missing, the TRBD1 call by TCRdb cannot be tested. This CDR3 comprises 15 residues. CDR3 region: CASPAEDRTQETQYF.

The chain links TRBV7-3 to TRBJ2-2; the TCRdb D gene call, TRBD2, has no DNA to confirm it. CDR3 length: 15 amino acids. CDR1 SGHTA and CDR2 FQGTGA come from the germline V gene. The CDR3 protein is CASSHGGSSTGELFF.

The chain's CDR3 is CASSLRVGGGNEQYF. The V call is TRBV7-9, the J call TRBJ2-7; with no DNA, the TCRdb D assignment of TRBD2 cannot be verified. Germline V gene lookup returns CDR1 SEHNR and CDR2 FQNEAQ (reference sequence). The CDR3 covers 15 residues.

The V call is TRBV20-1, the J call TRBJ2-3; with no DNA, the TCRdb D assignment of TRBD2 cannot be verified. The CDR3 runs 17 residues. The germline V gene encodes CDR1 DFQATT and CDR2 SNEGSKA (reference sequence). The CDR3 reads CSASFLAGRGDTDTQYF.

The CDR3 is CAISESDSKNIQYF. V usage is TRBV10-3 and J usage is TRBJ2-4. The germline V gene encodes CDR1 ENHRY and CDR2 SYGVKD. CDR3 length equals 14 residues.

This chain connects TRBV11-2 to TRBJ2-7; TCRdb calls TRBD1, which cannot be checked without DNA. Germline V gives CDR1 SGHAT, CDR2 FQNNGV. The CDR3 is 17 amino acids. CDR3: CASSFLETGTGRDEQYF.

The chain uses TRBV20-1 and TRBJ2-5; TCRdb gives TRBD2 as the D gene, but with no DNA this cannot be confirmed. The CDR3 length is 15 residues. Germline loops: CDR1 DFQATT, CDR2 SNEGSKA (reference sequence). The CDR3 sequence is CSAGGIAGAQETQYF.

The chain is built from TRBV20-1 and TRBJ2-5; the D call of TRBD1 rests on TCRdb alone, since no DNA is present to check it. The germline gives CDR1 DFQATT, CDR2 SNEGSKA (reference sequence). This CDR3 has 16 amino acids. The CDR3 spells CSARVVFGQGLETQYF.

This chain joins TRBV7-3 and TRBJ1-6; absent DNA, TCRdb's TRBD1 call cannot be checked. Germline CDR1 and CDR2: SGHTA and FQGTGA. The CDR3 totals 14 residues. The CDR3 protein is CASSSGQKNSPLHF.

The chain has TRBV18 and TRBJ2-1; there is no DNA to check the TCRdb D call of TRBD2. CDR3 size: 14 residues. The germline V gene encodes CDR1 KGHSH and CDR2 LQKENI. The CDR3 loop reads CASSPDSWFNEQFF.

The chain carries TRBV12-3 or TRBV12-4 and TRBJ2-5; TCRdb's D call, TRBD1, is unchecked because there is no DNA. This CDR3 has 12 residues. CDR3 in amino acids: CASTMRGETQYF.